Below are 9 T cell receptor beta chains sequenced from a single sample in a study of CXCR3-negative and CXCR3-positive naive CD8 T cells. Researchers prepared the TRB cDNA libraries using 5' RACE with UMI labels. Reanalyzing the 5' RACE reads, TCRdb keeps one entry per CDR3 protein, without DNA. The listing contains 20,000 to 30,000 distinct CDR3 sequences. Source material: naive CXCR3- CD8+ T cells from blood. Subset in this sample: CD45RO-CCR7+CD27+CD95- naive CD8+ T cells lacking CXCR3 (TNR3-). The origin of the receptors is a human donor in good health. Some clones in this sample may be carry-over from other donors' samples.

V usage is TRBV6-4 and J usage is TRBJ2-2. Germline V CDR1 and CDR2: MRHNA, SNTAGT. The CDR3 length is 13 residues. Here the CDR3 reads CASSEENTGELFF.

The chain has TRBV7-9 and TRBJ2-5; lacking DNA, the TRBD1 call made by TCRdb goes unchecked. The CDR3 spans 13 residues. Germline CDR1 reads SEHNR; CDR2 reads FQNEAQ (reference sequence). The CDR3 region is CASSPPQQETQYF.

V and J are TRBV6-5 and TRBJ1-1; checking the TCRdb D call of TRBD1 is not possible without DNA. The length of the CDR3 is 14 residues. Germline assignment: CDR1 MNHEY and CDR2 SVGAGI. CDR3 region: CASSLGGTGTEAFF.

V and J are TRBV7-2 and TRBJ2-1; no DNA is available, so the TRBD2 call from TCRdb remains unchecked. This CDR3 is built from 15 residues. Germline V gene sequence: CDR1 SGHTA, CDR2 FQGNSA. The CDR3 loop reads CASSSRLAGDLGQFF.

This chain joins TRBV7-3 and TRBJ1-1; TCRdb calls TRBD1, which cannot be checked without DNA. The CDR3 runs to 15 residues. Germline V gene data show CDR1 as SGHTA and CDR2 as FQGTGA. The chain's CDR3 is CASSTLTGLNTEAFF. Complete variable domain (other parts from reference TRBV7-3 and TRBJ1-1): GAGVSQTPSNKVTEKGKYVELRCDPISGHTALYWYRQSLGQGPEFLIYFQGTGAADDSGLPNDRFFAVRPEGSVSTLKIQRTERGDSAVYLCASSTLTGLNTEAFFGQGTRLTVV.

V and J are TRBV9 and TRBJ2-6. The CDR3 spans 13 residues. Germline V gene sequence: CDR1 SGDLS, CDR2 YYNGEE. CDR3 sequence reads: CASSDSGSNVLTF.

This chain joins TRBV12-3 or TRBV12-4 and TRBJ2-1; TCRdb's assignment of TRBD1 cannot be checked, as there is no DNA. The CDR3 is 15 amino acids. The CDR3 reads CVTAGGVSSYNEQFF.

This chain joins TRBV2 and TRBJ2-1; the D gene TCRdb calls, TRBD1, cannot be checked with no DNA. Looked up from germline, CDR1 is SNHLY and CDR2 is FYNNEI. The CDR3 covers 11 residues. CDR3 residues: CASSFTGGKFF.

Judged by frequency, this clonotype is medium-sized. The genes are TRBV5-8 and TRBJ1-2; the D gene TCRdb calls, TRBD1, cannot be checked with no DNA. This CDR3 is 14 amino acids long. Per germline, CDR1 SGHTS and CDR2 YDEGEE. The CDR3 reads CASSLEVTGPGYTF. The complete variable domain, with remaining parts taken from reference TRBV5-8 and TRBJ1-2, reads EAGVTQSPTHLIKTRGQQATLRCSPISGHTSVYWYQQALGLGLQFLLWYDEGEERNRGNFPPRFSGRQFPNYSSELNVNALELEDSALYLCASSLEVTGPGYTFGSGTRLTVV.